This passage covers 26 T cell receptor beta chains from one sample sequenced in a study of T cell responses to AZD1222 COVID-19 vaccine. Data came from immunoSEQ multiplex PCR; TCRdb stores just in-frame clones and leaves some out. The table includes about 110,000 clones, roughly 80% detected once. The starting material was peripheral blood, obtained on day 0 of AZD1222 vaccination. The source is an adult in good health.

This clone was found a few times. The CDR3 reads CSVDWGSREGTNTEAFF. CDR3 coding DNA: TGCAGCGTTGATTGGGGCAGCAGGGAGGGGACGAACACTGAAGCTTTCTTT. This chain links TRBV29-1 with TRBJ1-1, with D tentatively TRBD1 (5 bases). This CDR3 has 17 amino acids. V dropped 3 bases and J dropped 1 base, with 21 bases sitting between them. CDR1 SQVTM and CDR2 ANQGSEA come from the germline V gene.

This sequence joins TRBV5-1 and TRBJ1-3, with 9 bases matching TRBD1. CDR3 length: 17 amino acids. After removal of 5 bases from V and 4 bases from J, the junction contained 13 bases not matched to a gene. Germline assignment: CDR1 SGHRS and CDR2 YFSETQ. CDR3 sequence reads: CASRTGSGTGLGNTIYF. The CDR3 bases are TGCGCCAGCAGGACAGGATCCGGGACAGGGTTGGGAAACACCATATATTTT.

In this sample, this clone turned up many times. The chain links TRBV19 to TRBJ1-5; 8 bases match TRBD1. CDR1 LNHDA and CDR2 SQIVND come from the germline V gene (reference sequence). The CDR3 is 13 amino acids. V lost 7 bases, J lost 7 bases, and 6 bases stayed unmatched. This CDR3 reads CASTDRAGQPQHF. The CDR3 nucleotides read TGTGCCAGTACGGACAGGGCGGGGCAGCCCCAGCATTTT.

The gene calls are TRBV19 and TRBJ1-2; TRBD1 agrees at 11 bases. V lost 7 bases, J lost 6 bases, and 13 bases stayed unmatched. Germline V lookup: CDR1 LNHDA, CDR2 SQIVND (reference sequence). This CDR3 is 16 amino acids long. The CDR3 DNA reads TGTGCCAGTACGGGTCGTCCCGGGACAGGGGGAAATGGCTACACCTTC. Amino acids: CASTGRPGTGGNGYTF.

This clone was detected only a few times. The V call is TRBV29-1, the J call TRBJ2-1, with D possibly called TRBD1 or TRBD2 (5 bases each). The V gene lost 4 bases and the J gene lost 5 bases, with 6 bases spanning the gap. This CDR3 has 11 amino acids. Germline CDR1 is SQVTM and CDR2 is ANQGSEA. This CDR3 is CSVVGDNEQFF. The CDR3 region has the DNA TGCAGCGTTGTGGGGGACAATGAGCAGTTCTTC.

V usage is TRBV14 and J usage is TRBJ2-3; the D is unclear. The CDR3 is made up of 15 amino acids. V was shortened by 4 bases and J by 1 base, with 12 bases between the two germline ends. Germline loops: CDR1 SGHDN, CDR2 FVKESK. The CDR3 coding sequence is TGTGCCAGCAGCCCCCCAAGGGCTGGCACAGATACGCAGTATTTT. Protein product: CASSPPRAGTDTQYF.

V and J are TRBV11-3 and TRBJ1-1; D not resolved. CDR1 is SGHNT and CDR2 is YENEEA in the germline V gene. The length of the CDR3 is 13 residues. Trimming took off 5 bases at V and 0 bases at J, with 7 bases between the two ends. The CDR3 is CASSQMLNTEAFF. CDR3 bases: TGTGCCAGCAGCCAAATGTTGAACACTGAAGCTTTCTTT.

This chain connects TRBV5-1 to TRBJ2-3; D could derive from TRBD1 or TRBD2 (6 bases each). The germline CDR1 and CDR2 sequences are SGHRS and YFSETQ. The V end lost 4 bases, the J end lost 0 bases, and 24 bases lay between the germline ends. The CDR3 has 19 residues. The CDR3 nucleotides read TGCGCCAGCAGCCCTCGGGTCGTGGGGGGCTACTCTAGCACAGATACGCAGTATTTT. Translation: CASSPRVVGGYSSTDTQYF.

The chain combines TRBV2 with TRBJ1-6; TRBD1 agrees at 8 bases. The CDR3 sequence is 14 residues long. V lost 6 bases to trimming and J lost 6 bases; unmatched junction nucleotides: 4. Germline V lookup: CDR1 SNHLY, CDR2 FYNNEI. The CDR3 region has the DNA TGTGCCAGCAGCCCGACAGGGGTTAATTCACCCCTCCACTTT. Amino acids: CASSPTGVNSPLHF.

The rearrangement uses TRBV7-9 and TRBJ2-7; D may correspond to TRBD1 or TRBD2 (5 bases each). CDR3 length equals 14 residues. V lost 8 bases, J lost 5 bases, and 19 bases lay in between. The V gene's germline CDR1 is SEHNR and CDR2 FQNEAQ (reference sequence). The CDR3 reads CASQTLGVHDEQYF. In DNA form, the CDR3 reads TGTGCCAGCCAAACGCTGGGGGTCCATGACGAGCAGTACTTC.

The rearrangement joins TRBV4-2 to TRBJ2-3; D remains ambiguous. The CDR3 consists of 15 residues. Per the germline V gene, CDR1 is LGHNA and CDR2 is YNFKEQ. V lost 0 bases, J lost 3 bases, and 10 bases lay in between. The CDR3 DNA reads as TGTGCCAGCAGCCAAGAGAAACACGGTACAGATACGCAGTATTTT. Amino acids: CASSQEKHGTDTQYF.

The V and J genes are TRBV12-3 or TRBV12-4 and TRBJ1-2; D remains ambiguous. V was cut by 3 bases and J by 5 bases, with 10 bases left in between. The CDR3 length is 13 residues. This CDR3 is CASSFWLKYGYTF. The DNA for the CDR3 is TGTGCCAGCAGTTTTTGGCTGAAATATGGCTACACCTTC.

This clone turned up a few times. The chain employs TRBV6-2 or TRBV6-3 and TRBJ2-1; 10 bases map to TRBD2. V trimming: 2 bases; J trimming: 7 bases; junction bases outside the gene matches: 14. Germline assignment: CDR1 MNHEY and CDR2 SVGEGT. The CDR3 consists of 18 residues. CDR3 DNA: TGTGCCAGCAGTTACCAGCGGGGGGGAATTAGTTCGAGGAATGAGCAGTTCTTC. Translated, it gives CASSYQRGGISSRNEQFF.

J is TRBJ1-5 and V is TRBV23-1, with D perhaps matching TRBD1 (5 bases). Being an ORF, TRBV23-1 has a function that is uncertain. Trimming cost V 3 bases and J 4 bases, with 10 bases left between them. The CDR3 spans 14 residues. The CDR3 nucleotides are TGCGCCAGCAGTCACCAGGGTTGGAATCAGCCCCAGCATTTT. Its protein product is CASSHQGWNQPQHF.

This sequence joins TRBV7-2 and TRBJ1-3, with D uncertain. The CDR3 contains 16 residues. The V end was cut by 5 bases, the J end by 0 bases, with 14 bases between. CDR1 SGHTA and CDR2 FQGNSA come from the germline V gene. In DNA, the CDR3 is TGTGCCAGCAGCGCCCGAAACAGTTACTCTGGAAACACCATATATTTT. It is translated as CASSARNSYSGNTIYF.

The genes are TRBV29-1 and TRBJ1-3; 8 positions match TRBD1. V lost 4 bases to trimming and J lost 4 bases; unmatched junction nucleotides: 6. The CDR3 length is 14 residues. Germline assignment: CDR1 SQVTM and CDR2 ANQGSEA. CDR3 loop: CSVGLGQEGNTIYF. CDR3 in DNA: TGCAGCGTTGGGCTGGGACAGGAGGGAAACACCATATATTTT.

The CDR3 reads CASSQGAGLYGYTF. The CDR3 DNA reads TGCGCCAGCAGCCAAGGGGCAGGCCTCTATGGCTACACCTTC. The V and J genes are TRBV4-3 and TRBJ1-2; D unresolved. Germline lookup yields CDR1 LGHNA and CDR2 YSLEER. The CDR3 length is 14 residues. V lost 1 base and J 4 bases, leaving 10 bases between the germline ends.

The chain links TRBV11-2 to TRBJ1-2; 7 bases match TRBD1. The CDR3 loop spans 13 amino acids. The V gene's germline CDR1 is SGHAT and CDR2 FQNNGV. With 5 bases clipped from V and 2 bases from J, the junction kept 2 bases outside the gene matches. CDR3 sequence (DNA): TGTGCCAGCAGCCGGGGACAGAACTATGGCTACACCTTC. Residues: CASSRGQNYGYTF.

This clone was recorded only once. The chain recombines TRBV4-1 with TRBJ1-2, with 9 nucleotides matching TRBD1. Germline CDR1 MGHRA, CDR2 YSYEKL. J was trimmed by 2 bases and V by 4 bases; bases with no gene match: 5. This CDR3 has 15 amino acids. The CDR3 nucleotides read TGCGCCAGCAGCCCTCGACAGGGGGGGAACTATGGCTACACCTTC. Residues: CASSPRQGGNYGYTF.

V usage is TRBV6-5 and J usage is TRBJ2-2; TRBD1 aligns across 10 bases. There are 15 residues in the CDR3. V shed 6 bases, J shed 7 bases, and the junction held 8 bases outside the gene matches. CDR1 is MNHEY and CDR2 is SVGAGI in the germline V gene. CDR3 sequence (DNA): TGTGCCAGCAGCCGGGACAGGGGATTGGGCGGGGAGCTGTTTTTT. Its translation: CASSRDRGLGGELFF.

The chain uses TRBV6-2 or TRBV6-3 and TRBJ2-3; unclear D gene. The CDR3 sequence is 13 residues long. Germline V gives CDR1 MNHEY, CDR2 SVGEGT. Between the trimmed V and J ends, which lost 7 bases and 6 bases, there was a span of 14 bases. CDR3 in amino acids: CASNPGHRDTQYF. Here the CDR3 DNA reads TGTGCCAGCAACCCTGGTCATCGGGATACGCAGTATTTT.

The count of this clone is one. CDR3 region: CATTGYHEQYF. CDR3 bases: TGTGCCACGACAGGGTACCACGAGCAGTACTTC. The chain employs TRBV6-5 and TRBJ2-7; TRBD1 matches 7 bases. This CDR3 spans 11 amino acids. V shed 10 bases and J 5 bases; nucleotides not matched to a gene: 5. Germline loops: CDR1 MNHEY, CDR2 SVGAGI.

This chain uses TRBV30 with TRBJ1-4; D is uncertain. Trimming took 0 bases from V and 8 from J, leaving 7 bases between them. CDR3 length: 12 residues. The germline CDR1 and CDR2 sequences are GTSNPN and SVGIG (reference sequence). The CDR3 loop reads CAWSVKREKLFF. CDR3 bases: TGTGCCTGGAGTGTAAAGCGAGAAAAACTGTTTTTT. The full variable domain, in which reference TRBV30 and TRBJ1-4 provide the parts outside the CDR3, is SQTIHQWPATLVQPVGSPLSLECTVEGTSNPNLYWYRQAAGRGLQLLFYSVGIGQISSEVPQNLSASRPQDRQFILSSKKLLLSDSGFYLCAWSVKREKLFFGSGTQLSVL.

To note about this clone: The junction differs from germline at one of its ends, possibly a read error. The chain combines TRBV2 with TRBJ2-5; TRBD2 matches 8 bases. The CDR3 extends over 15 amino acids. Per the germline V gene, CDR1 is SNHLY and CDR2 is FYNNEI. The CDR3 nucleotides are TGTGCCCGCAGTGGAGCCGGGGGGGCCGGGGAGACCCAGTACTTC. This codes for CARSGAGGAGETQYF. The whole variable domain, filled in from reference TRBV2 and TRBJ2-5, reads EPEVTQTPSHQVTQMGQEVILRCVPISNHLYFYWYRQILGQKVEFLVSFYNNEISEKSEIFDDQFSVERPDGSNFTLKIRSTKLEDSAMYFCARSGAGGAGETQYFGPGTRLLVL.

The V call is TRBV9, the J call TRBJ2-2; 7 bases match TRBD1. With 3 bases clipped from V and 6 bases from J, the junction kept 5 bases outside the gene matches. The germline gives CDR1 SGDLS, CDR2 YYNGEE. CDR3 size: 14 residues. CDR3 nucleotides: TGTGCCAGCAGCGGACAGGGTTTTGCCGGGGAGCTGTTTTTT. It encodes CASSGQGFAGELFF.

The V gene is TRBV5-1, the J gene TRBJ2-3, with D unclear. This CDR3 contains 18 residues. In germline, CDR1 is SGHRS, CDR2 YFSETQ. The V and J ends lost 0 bases and 1 base respectively, with 18 bases between them. The CDR3 sequence: CASSLGVSPSLGTDTQYF. CDR3 sequence (DNA): TGCGCCAGCAGCTTGGGAGTAAGCCCATCTCTTGGCACAGATACGCAGTATTTT.